This T cell receptor (beta chain) was captured by sequencing in a study of T cell responses to AZD1222 COVID-19 vaccine. Study information: Whether given at about 4 or about 12 weeks, second doses were pooled. The study's findings and limits: White British people made up most donors, females outnumbered males, and clonal diversity was possibly underestimated.

Remarks on this clone: As yet, its antigen is unknown.

The CDR3 contains 10 residues. The assay was immunoSEQ multiplex PCR, and TCRdb's table has in-frame clones only and misses some. The data show around 130,000 clones, about 91% seen once. The sample in question was peripheral blood, obtained on day 0 of AZD1222 vaccination. This receptor was identified in an adult in good health. This sequence joins TRBV1 and TRBJ1-4. TRBV1 is described as a pseudogene. The CDR3 DNA is TGCACAGGAGGTACTGAAAAACTGTTTTTT. Protein: CTGGTEKLFF.